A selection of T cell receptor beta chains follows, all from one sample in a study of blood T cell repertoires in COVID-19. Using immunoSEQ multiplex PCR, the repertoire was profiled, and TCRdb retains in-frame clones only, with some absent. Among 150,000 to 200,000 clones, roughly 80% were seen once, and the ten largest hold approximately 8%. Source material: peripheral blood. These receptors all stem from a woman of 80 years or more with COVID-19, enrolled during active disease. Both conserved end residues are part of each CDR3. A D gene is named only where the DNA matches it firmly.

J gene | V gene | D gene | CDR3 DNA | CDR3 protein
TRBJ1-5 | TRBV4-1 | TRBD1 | TGCGCCAGCAGCCAAGAGGCACAGGGGATCAGCCAGCCCCAGCATTTT | CASSQEAQGISQPQHF
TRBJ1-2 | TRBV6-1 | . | TGTGCCAGCAGTGAAGCTCCGGGCAGGGCTCGGAGCACCTTC | CASSEAPGRARSTF
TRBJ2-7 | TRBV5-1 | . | TGCGCCAGCAGCCCCTTGAGCTCCTACGAGCAGTACTTC | CASSPLSSYEQYF
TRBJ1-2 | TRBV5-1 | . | TGCGCCAGCAGCTTGGGCACAGACCAGGGCTACACCTTC | CASSLGTDQGYTF
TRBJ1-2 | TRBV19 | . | TGTGCCAGCAGACAAGATCCCATCGATGGCTACACCTTC | CASRQDPIDGYTF
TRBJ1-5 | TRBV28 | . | TGTGCCAGCAGTGTTACAGGGAGGGGAAATCAGCCCCAGCATTTT | CASSVTGRGNQPQHF
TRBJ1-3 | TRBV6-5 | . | TGTGCCAGCAGTAGTGCAGGTTTAGGAAACACCATATATTTT | CASSSAGLGNTIYF
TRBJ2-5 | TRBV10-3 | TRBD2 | TGTGCCATCAGTCCGCTAGCGGGGGGGCCTGGGGAGACCCAGTACTTC | CAISPLAGGPGETQYF
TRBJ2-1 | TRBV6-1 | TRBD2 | TGTGCCAGCAGTGAACTAGCGGGAGTAGGCAATGAGCAGTTCTTC | CASSELAGVGNEQFF
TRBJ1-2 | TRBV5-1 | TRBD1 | TGCGCCAGCAGCTTGGCCCGGACAGGGGGCTATGGCTACACCTTC | CASSLARTGGYGYTF